The clone carrying this TCR beta chain has a count of ten or more. These data come from a study of Graves' ophthalmopathy and Graves' hyperthyroidism. For repertoire sequencing, the TCR beta CDR3 regions were amplified from RNA transcripts. RT-PCR with HTBI primers came first, then second-round multiplex PCR. TCRdb analysed the multiplex PCR reads with MiXCR anew, one entry per CDR3 protein. The data contain about 210,000 distinct CDR3 sequences, just under 30% of them singletons. Germline lookup yields CDR1 SGHAT and CDR2 FQNNGV. This CDR3 has 14 residues. V lost 5 bases to trimming and J lost 3 bases, with 14 bases between them.

Sequences were obtained from peripheral blood. The source is a man aged 45-60 years with Graves' ophthalmopathy. The J gene is TRBJ2-7, the V gene TRBV11-2, with a possible D match to TRBD1 (5 bases). The DNA of the CDR3 is TGTGCCAGCAGCCAAGGACAAGTAATCTACGAGCAGTACTTC. As protein: CASSQGQVIYEQYF.